Below are 27 T cell receptor beta chains sequenced from a single sample in a study of T cells in Graves' hyperthyroidism and ophthalmopathy. RNA transcripts were the template for amplifying TCR beta CDR3 regions. Initially, a first-round RT-PCR of the TCR CDR3 employed the HTBI primer set. MiXCR, run by TCRdb on the multiplex PCR reads, gives a single entry per CDR3 protein. The sample carries about 760,000 distinct CDR3 sequences, under 45% recorded once. Sequenced material: blood. These receptors were obtained from a woman between 40 and 50 years old with Graves' hyperthyroidism.

This clonotype was recorded many times. The chain has TRBV2 and TRBJ1-5; a possible D gene is TRBD1 (5 bases). Trimming removed 6 bases from V and 5 bases from J, with 23 bases in between. The CDR3 loop spans 17 amino acids. Germline V gene lookup returns CDR1 SNHLY and CDR2 FYNNEI. CDR3 in DNA: TGTGCCAGCAGGTCCGGGTGGCCCGACAGCCGAGATCAGCCCCAGCATTTT. Its translation: CASRSGWPDSRDQPQHF. The whole variable domain, remainder taken from reference TRBV2 and TRBJ1-5, is EPEVTQTPSHQVTQMGQEVILRCVPISNHLYFYWYRQILGQKVEFLVSFYNNEISEKSEIFDDQFSVERPDGSNFTLKIRSTKLEDSAMYFCASRSGWPDSRDQPQHFGDGTRLSIL.

This clonotype appeared a single time. V and J are TRBV12-5 and TRBJ1-2; 7 bases are a match to TRBD1. J lost 6 bases, V lost 0 bases, and 7 bases had no gene match. The V gene's germline CDR1 is LGHNT and CDR2 FRNRAP. The CDR3 contains 15 residues. CDR3: CASGLVGRQGDGYTF. The CDR3 nucleotides are TGTGCTAGTGGTTTGGTTGGGCGACAGGGAGATGGCTACACCTTC. Complete variable domain (other parts from reference TRBV12-5 and TRBJ1-2): DARVTQTPRHKVTEMGQEVTMRCQPILGHNTVFWYRQTMMQGLELLAYFRNRAPLDDSGMPKDRFSAEMPDATLATLKIQPSEPRDSAVYFCASGLVGRQGDGYTFGSGTRLTVV.

The rearrangement uses TRBV4-3 and TRBJ1-1; no definite D call. The CDR3 loop spans 14 amino acids. Trimming cost V 0 bases and J 5 bases, with 10 bases left between them. The germline CDR1 and CDR2 sequences are LGHNA and YSLEER. This CDR3 reads CASSQDRSGTEAFF. The DNA of the CDR3 is TGCGCCAGCAGCCAAGATCGGTCGGGAACTGAAGCTTTCTTT.

This clonotype has a handful of counts. The CDR3 coding sequence is TGTGCCAGCAGACCAGGGGGTAGGACTAATGAAAAACTGTTTTTT. Its protein is CASRPGGRTNEKLFF. The chain couples TRBV6-5 to TRBJ1-4; TRBD1 matches at 7 bases. Trimming cost V 6 bases and J 2 bases; bases outside gene matches: 6. The CDR3 contains 15 residues. Per the germline V gene, CDR1 is MNHEY and CDR2 is SVGAGI.

This clonotype was seen repeatedly, ten times or more. The rearrangement links TRBV6-5 to TRBJ1-1, with D perhaps matching TRBD1 (5 bases). The V gene lost 8 bases and the J gene lost 2 bases, with 12 bases spanning the gap. Germline CDR1 and CDR2: MNHEY and SVGAGI. The CDR3 has 13 residues. The CDR3 bases are TGTGCCAGCGGGCCCGGGGGAAACACTGAAGCTTTCTTT. This sequence encodes CASGPGGNTEAFF.

V is TRBV12-3 or TRBV12-4 and J is TRBJ2-3; D is possibly TRBD1 (6 bases). This CDR3 is built from 12 residues. The CDR3 loop is CATHRGTDTQYF. The CDR3 DNA is TGTGCTACCCACAGGGGCACAGATACGCAGTATTTT.

The gene calls are TRBV6-2 or TRBV6-3 and TRBJ1-5, with D perhaps TRBD1 (6 bases). V shed 8 bases and J shed 2 bases, with 10 bases lying between them. Germline V gene lookup returns CDR1 MNHEY and CDR2 SVGEGT. The CDR3 length is 13 residues. The CDR3 DNA follows: TGTGCCAGCCTAGAGGGGGGCAATCAGCCCCAGCATTTT. Amino acids: CASLEGGNQPQHF.

V usage is TRBV15 and J usage is TRBJ2-3; 12 positions agree with TRBD2. Trimming removed 4 bases from V and 5 bases from J; junction bases left unmatched: 7. Germline loops: CDR1 LNHNV, CDR2 YYDKDF (reference sequence). CDR3 length equals 16 residues. For the CDR3, the DNA is TGTGCCACCAGCACCCAGACTAGCGGGAGTAAAGATACGCAGTATTTT. The encoded protein is CATSTQTSGSKDTQYF.

Concerning this clonotype: Lacking the conserved final phenylalanine or tryptophan, this CDR3 likely reflects a read error. The chain joins TRBV30 to TRBJ1-2; 8 nucleotides line up with TRBD1. The CDR3 is 12 amino acids. With V trimmed by 7 bases and J by 7 bases, 8 bases remained unmatched. Germline-derived CDR1 and CDR2 are GTSNPN and SVGIG (reference sequence). The CDR3 DNA reads TGTGCCTCGGACAGGGTCAGGCGTGGCTACACCCTC. Translation: CASDRVRRGYTL.

This clonotype was observed many times. An end of the junction differs from the germline gene, which may be a read error. The chain carries TRBV7-3 and TRBJ2-7; D gene uncertain. This CDR3 is 13 amino acids long. Looked up from germline, CDR1 is SGHTA and CDR2 is FQGTGA. This chain's CDR3 is CASSLSISDEQYF. The CDR3, as DNA: TGTGCCAGCAGCTTAAGCATCTCCGACGAGCAGTACTTC.

The V and J genes are TRBV7-2 and TRBJ1-2; 11 nucleotides match TRBD1. V lost 5 bases, J lost 5 bases, and 10 bases stayed unmatched. From germline, CDR1 is SGHTA and CDR2 FQGNSA. The CDR3 is 16 amino acids. CDR3 sequence (DNA): TGTGCCAGCAGCCCCCATGGGACAGGGGGGACTTATGGCTACACCTTC. Amino acid sequence: CASSPHGTGGTYGYTF.

V usage is TRBV7-9 and J usage is TRBJ1-1; no clear D. V dropped 1 base and J dropped 5 bases, with 11 bases sitting between them. Per germline, CDR1 SEHNR and CDR2 FQNEAQ (reference sequence). The CDR3 is made up of 14 amino acids. This CDR3 is CASSLGIHGTEAFF. The CDR3 DNA reads TGTGCCAGCAGCTTAGGGATCCACGGGACTGAAGCTTTCTTT.

This clonotype was counted at least ten times. The rearrangement uses TRBV7-9 and TRBJ2-5; a weak D match, TRBD1 (5 bases). With 5 bases removed from V and 4 bases from J, the gap between germline ends came to 14 bases. From germline, CDR1 is SEHNR and CDR2 FQNEAQ (reference sequence). The CDR3 extends over 14 amino acids. The CDR3 loop reads CASSPFGAGETQYF. In DNA form, the CDR3 reads TGTGCCAGCAGCCCCTTTGGGGCAGGAGAGACCCAGTACTTC.

This clonotype has more than one count but fewer than ten. The chain is built from TRBV12-5 and TRBJ1-1; D remains unclear. This CDR3 has 15 amino acids. Germline-derived CDR1 and CDR2 are LGHNT and FRNRAP. The germline V and J ends were trimmed by 7 bases and 1 base, with 16 bases remaining between them. The CDR3 loop reads CASDGDITANTEAFF. The CDR3 nucleotides are TGTGCTAGTGACGGGGATATTACGGCGAACACTGAAGCTTTCTTT.

V gene TRBV7-2 combines with J gene TRBJ2-7; D may be TRBD1 (5 bases). This CDR3 region has 16 residues. The germline CDR1 and CDR2 sequences are SGHTA and FQGNSA. Trimming left V 4 bases short and J 0 bases short, with 16 bases between. CDR3 sequence reads: CASSYRAQAISYEQYF. The CDR3 region has the DNA TGTGCCAGCAGCTACCGGGCACAGGCCATCTCCTACGAGCAGTACTTC. Drawing the rest from reference TRBV7-2 and TRBJ2-7, the complete variable domain is GAGVSQSPSNKVTEKGKDVELRCDPISGHTALYWYRQSLGQGLEFLIYFQGNSAPDKSGLPSDRFSAERTGGSVSTLTIQRTQQEDSAVYLCASSYRAQAISYEQYFGPGTRLTVT.

In its sample, this clonotype was seen many times. J is TRBJ1-1 and V is TRBV14; 7 bases are shared with TRBD1. The J segment lost 5 bases and the V segment lost 1 base, leaving 1 base of the junction unmatched. Germline V gene data show CDR1 as SGHDN and CDR2 as FVKESK. The CDR3 runs to 13 residues. CDR3 loop: CASSQAGQTEAFF. DNA for the CDR3: TGTGCCAGCAGCCAAGCGGGACAGACTGAAGCTTTCTTT.

Of note for this clonotype: Germline is not matched at one junction end, which may reflect a read error. The chain couples TRBV7-9 to TRBJ1-6, with a weak D call TRBD1 (6 bases). The CDR3 contains 15 residues. CDR1 and CDR2 from the germline V gene are SEHNR and FQNEAQ (reference sequence). The CDR3 DNA follows: TGCGCCAGCAGCCAAGATGCAGGGGCGAATTCACCCCTCCACTTT. Translating gives CASSQDAGANSPLHF. Looking up the rest from reference TRBV7-9 and TRBJ1-6 gives the full variable domain: DTGVSQNPRHKITKRGQNVTFRCDPISEHNRLYWYRQTLGQGPEFLTYFQNEAQLEKSRLLSDRFSAERPKGSFSTLEIQRTEQGDSAMYLCASSQDAGANSPLHFGNGTRLTVT.

This rearrangement joins TRBV9 to TRBJ2-7, with TRBD1 matching 10 bases. Germline V gene lookup returns CDR1 SGDLS and CDR2 YYNGEE. The V gene end was trimmed by 0 bases and the J gene end by 7 bases; junction bases not matched to a gene: 4. CDR3 length: 14 residues. CDR3 in amino acids: CASSVGTGGEEQYF. The DNA of the CDR3 is TGTGCCAGCAGCGTAGGGACAGGGGGTGAGGAGCAGTACTTC.

This clonotype was counted a few times. The chain carries TRBV4-3 and TRBJ2-7, with D perhaps matching TRBD1 (6 bases). The CDR3 is 14 residues long. V shed 0 bases and J shed 6 bases, with 12 bases lying between them. CDR1 is LGHNA, CDR2 YSLEER, per germline. CDR3 sequence (DNA): TGCGCCAGCAGCCAAGACCTGGGGACAACCGAGCAGTACTTC. Amino acid sequence: CASSQDLGTTEQYF.

As for this clonotype: A much more abundant neighbour one base away suggests this may be a read error. The CDR3 DNA reads TGTGCCGGCAGTTACGAGGGACAAACCCAGCCCCAGCATTTT. Encoded protein: CAGSYEGQTQPQHF. The chain recombines TRBV6-5 with TRBJ1-5, with D tentatively TRBD1 (6 bases). The CDR3 is 14 amino acids. The germline gives CDR1 MNHEY, CDR2 SVGAGI.

About this clonotype: A junction end diverges from the germline sequence, so it may reflect a read error. The V call is TRBV24-1, the J call TRBJ2-7, with a weak D call TRBD1 (5 bases). The CDR3 runs to 14 residues. Germline CDR1 is KGHDR and CDR2 is SFDVKD. The chain's CDR3 is CASSTTGNSYEQYF. The DNA for the CDR3 is TGTGCCAGCAGTACCACAGGAAACTCCTACGAGCAGTACTTC.

The chain combines TRBV12-3 or TRBV12-4 with TRBJ2-7; D not resolved. V was trimmed by 4 bases and J by 4 bases, leaving 20 bases between them. The length of the CDR3 is 16 residues. The CDR3 spells CASSSLQAGALYEQYF. The CDR3 DNA sequence: TGTGCCAGCAGTTCACTCCAGGCAGGTGCCCTTTACGAGCAGTACTTC.

The chain combines TRBV5-1 with TRBJ1-2; 9 nucleotides agree with TRBD1. This CDR3 has 14 amino acids. Trimming took 4 bases from V and 4 from J; bases not matched to a gene: 5. Germline-derived CDR1 and CDR2 are SGHRS and YFSETQ. CDR3 sequence reads: CASSEQGATYGYTF. CDR3 DNA sequence: TGCGCCAGCAGCGAACAGGGGGCGACCTATGGCTACACCTTC.

The sample holds many counts of this clonotype. V is TRBV5-6 and J is TRBJ1-2, with D tentatively TRBD1 (5 bases). CDR1 and CDR2 (germline): SGHDT, YYEEEE. V gave up 3 bases and J gave up 8 bases, with 14 bases separating them. The CDR3 sequence is 13 residues long. CDR3 bases: TGTGCCAGCAGCTGGGGCACGGTCGAGGGCTACACCTTC. Encoded protein: CASSWGTVEGYTF. The full variable domain, in which reference TRBV5-6 and TRBJ1-2 provide the parts outside the CDR3, is DAGVTQSPTHLIKTRGQQVTLRCSPKSGHDTVSWYQQALGQGPQFIFQYYEEEERQRGNFPDRFSGHQFPNYSSELNVNALLLGDSALYLCASSWGTVEGYTFGSGTRLTVV.

This clonotype was seen at least ten times. The chain uses TRBV19 and TRBJ1-5; TRBD1 matches 8 bases. This CDR3 spans 13 amino acids. V was pared by 6 bases and J by 6 bases, with 4 bases of the junction left unmatched. Germline CDR1 and CDR2: LNHDA and SQIVND (reference sequence). This CDR3 is CASSGTGGQPQHF. As DNA, the CDR3 is TGTGCCAGTAGCGGGACAGGTGGTCAGCCCCAGCATTTT.

The sample holds a few counts of this clonotype. The chain has TRBV4-1 and TRBJ1-2, with no clear D. Between the trimmed V and J ends, which lost 2 bases and 6 bases, there was a span of 10 bases. The CDR3 runs to 13 residues. Germline CDR1 MGHRA, CDR2 YSYEKL. CDR3 sequence: CASSQTGLHGYTF. For the CDR3, the DNA is TGCGCCAGCAGCCAAACCGGATTACATGGCTACACCTTC.

This clonotype occurred many times. The V call is TRBV12-3 or TRBV12-4, the J call TRBJ2-7; a weak D match, TRBD1 (5 bases). The CDR3 consists of 12 residues. Trimming left V 6 bases short and J 4 bases short, with 10 bases between. CDR3 DNA sequence: TGTGCCAGCAGCAGGGCAGGGTACGAGCAGTACTTC. Protein sequence: CASSRAGYEQYF.